Listed below are T cell receptor beta chains from one sample, sequenced in a study of OX40 agonist ivuxolimab in advanced cancers. Sequencing was performed with immunoSEQ multiplex PCR; in TCRdb, only in-frame clones are kept and a portion is missing. In the table there are about 31,000 clones, 82% of which are singletons. The source material was CD4+ or CD8+ T cells sorted from blood, sampled in a trial of the OX40 agonist ivuxolimab. The receptors were gathered from an adult with an advanced solid tumor such as melanoma, head and neck, liver or kidney cancer. Both conserved end residues are part of each CDR3. D genes are given only for firm matches. Clone sizes are given selectively: once, few, many, or a class where the clone is expanded.

V: TRBV7-2
J: TRBJ2-1
D: TRBD2
size: NA
DNA: TGTGCCAGCAGCTCGGGACTAGCGGAAGGAGGTGGGCAGTTCTTC
CDR3: CASSSGLAEGGGQFF

V: TRBV5-5
J: TRBJ2-7
D: NA
size: few
DNA: TGTGCCAGCAGCTTGGCCGGGCAGCGAGGCTCCTACGAGCAGTACTTC
CDR3: CASSLAGQRGSYEQYF

V: TRBV7-8
J: TRBJ2-7
D: NA
size: NA
DNA: TGTGCCAGCGGCAGGACGAATACCTACGAGCAGTACTTC
CDR3: CASGRTNTYEQYF

V: TRBV6-5
J: TRBJ1-2
D: NA
size: NA
DNA: TGTGCCAGCAGTGAAGGGCAACCCTATGGCTACACCTTC
CDR3: CASSEGQPYGYTF

V: TRBV5-1
J: TRBJ2-5
D: TRBD2
size: NA
DNA: TGCGCCAGCAGCTTTAGCGGGAGGATGGGAGAGACCCAGTACTTC
CDR3: CASSFSGRMGETQYF

V: TRBV27
J: TRBJ2-3
D: NA
size: NA
DNA: TGTGCCAGCAGTTTCAGGGTAGGAAGCACAGATACGCAGTATTTT
CDR3: CASSFRVGSTDTQYF

V: TRBV7-8
J: TRBJ2-2
D: NA
size: NA
DNA: TGTGCCAGCAGCGATTACCGGGACAGAAACACCGGGGGGCTGTTTTTT
CDR3: CASSDYRDRNTGGLFF

V: TRBV29-1
J: TRBJ2-7
D: NA
size: NA
DNA: TGCAGCGTTGAAGCCCCGGGAGCGCTTCACGAGCAGTACTTC
CDR3: CSVEAPGALHEQYF

V: TRBV28
J: TRBJ2-1
D: NA
size: NA
DNA: TGTGCCAGCAGTCCGCCAAGATTCTCCTACAATGAGCAGTTCTTC
CDR3: CASSPPRFSYNEQFF

V: TRBV4-1
J: TRBJ1-2
D: TRBD1
size: few
DNA: TGCGCCAGCAGCCGGGGACAGGGTGTTTATGGCTACACCTTC
CDR3: CASSRGQGVYGYTF

V: TRBV6-5
J: TRBJ1-2
D: TRBD1
size: NA
DNA: TGTGCCAGCAGTTATGAGACAGGGTCCTATGGCTACACCTTC
CDR3: CASSYETGSYGYTF

V: TRBV27
J: TRBJ2-2
D: NA
size: NA
DNA: TGTGCCAGCAGAGGGGGGGCCGACACCGGGGAGCTGTTTTTT
CDR3: CASRGGADTGELFF

V: TRBV4-1
J: TRBJ2-7
D: NA
size: once
DNA: TGCGCCAGCAGCCAAGATTCAGGCTGGGGGAACGAGCAGTACTTC
CDR3: CASSQDSGWGNEQYF

V: TRBV6-1
J: TRBJ2-4
D: NA
size: NA
DNA: TGTGCCAGCAGTGATGGCGAAGCCAAAAACATTCAGTACTTC
CDR3: CASSDGEAKNIQYF

V: TRBV18
J: TRBJ2-3
D: TRBD2
size: NA
DNA: TGTGCCAGCTCACCAAGACTAGCGGGAGATGGCACAGATACGCAGTATTTT
CDR3: CASSPRLAGDGTDTQYF

V: TRBV7-2
J: TRBJ1-5
D: NA
size: NA
DNA: TGTGCCAGCAGCCTTCAGGTCAATCAGCCCCAGCATTTT
CDR3: CASSLQVNQPQHF

V: TRBV18
J: TRBJ2-3
D: TRBD2
size: NA
DNA: TGTGCCAGCTCACCCGGACTAGAGAGCACAGATACGCAGTATTTT
CDR3: CASSPGLESTDTQYF

V: TRBV11-2
J: TRBJ2-1
D: NA
size: NA
DNA: TGTGCCAGCAGCTTTAACCAGCGGACGGGTGAGCAGTTCTTC
CDR3: CASSFNQRTGEQFF

V: TRBV10-1
J: TRBJ2-2
D: NA
size: NA
DNA: TGCGCCAGCAGCTTTGAGGGCACGAACACCGGGGAGCTGTTTTTT
CDR3: CASSFEGTNTGELFF

V: TRBV7-9
J: TRBJ1-3
D: TRBD1
size: few
DNA: TGTGCCAGCAGCTACCGCGAACCGACAGGGGGGACTGGAAACACCATATATTTT
CDR3: CASSYREPTGGTGNTIYF

V: TRBV28
J: TRBJ1-1
D: TRBD1
size: NA
DNA: TGTGCCAGCAGCTCCGGACAGGGGAACACTGAAGCTTTCTTT
CDR3: CASSSGQGNTEAFF

V: TRBV2
J: TRBJ2-7
D: TRBD1
size: NA
DNA: TGTGCCAGCAGGAGGGGACAGGGGGACTCCTACGAGCAGTACTTC
CDR3: CASRRGQGDSYEQYF

V: TRBV6-4
J: TRBJ2-3
D: NA
size: NA
DNA: TGTGCCAGCAGTCCTAGCGGCACAGATACGCAGTATTTT
CDR3: CASSPSGTDTQYF

V: TRBV28
J: TRBJ1-5
D: NA
size: NA
DNA: TGTGCCAGCAGTTTTAGCCAGGGCTACAATCAGCCCCAGCATTTT
CDR3: CASSFSQGYNQPQHF

V: TRBV19
J: TRBJ2-1
D: TRBD1
size: NA
DNA: TGTGCCAGTAGTCCCCGACAGGGAGTCTACAATGAGCAGTTCTTC
CDR3: CASSPRQGVYNEQFF

V: TRBV27
J: TRBJ1-1
D: TRBD1
size: once
DNA: TGTGCCAGCAGGCTGGGACAGCTCATGAACACTGAAGCTTTCTTT
CDR3: CASRLGQLMNTEAFF

V: TRBV7-3
J: TRBJ2-5
D: NA
size: NA
DNA: TGTGCCAGCAGCTTAAACGGGGCGGAAGAGACCCAGTACTTC
CDR3: CASSLNGAEETQYF

V: TRBV7-2
J: TRBJ1-2
D: NA
size: NA
DNA: TGTGCCAGCAGCTCCTATAGCAACTATGGCTACACCTTC
CDR3: CASSSYSNYGYTF

V: TRBV4-1
J: TRBJ1-2
D: NA
size: once
DNA: TGCGCCAGCAGCCAAGATTTCTATGGCTACACCTTC
CDR3: CASSQDFYGYTF

V: TRBV19
J: TRBJ2-3
D: NA
size: NA
DNA: TGTGCCAGTACCCGGACCGGGCGAACAGATACGCAGTATTTT
CDR3: CASTRTGRTDTQYF

V: TRBV27
J: TRBJ2-1
D: TRBD1
size: NA
DNA: TGTGCCAGCAGTTTAGACAGGGCCTACAATGAGCAGTTCTTC
CDR3: CASSLDRAYNEQFF

V: TRBV7-3
J: TRBJ2-1
D: TRBD1
size: NA
DNA: TGTGCCAGCAGCTTCGATTCCGGGACAGGGAACAATGAGCAGTTCTTC
CDR3: CASSFDSGTGNNEQFF

V: TRBV5-3
J: TRBJ2-1
D: NA
size: NA
DNA: TGTGCCAGAAGCTTGTTTGGAAAACGAGGCGGGAACCGCTCCTACAATGAGCAGTTCTTC
CDR3: CARSLFGKRGGNRSYNEQFF

V: TRBV27
J: TRBJ2-1
D: TRBD2
size: NA
DNA: TGTGCCAGCAGTTTGGCTAGCGGGGGCAGTGAGCAGTTCTTC
CDR3: CASSLASGGSEQFF

V: TRBV4-2
J: TRBJ2-6
D: TRBD2
size: few
DNA: TGTGCCAGCAGCCAAGAGGTAGCGGGGGCCTCTGGGGCCAACGTCCTGACTTTC
CDR3: CASSQEVAGASGANVLTF

V: TRBV18
J: TRBJ1-2
D: NA
size: NA
DNA: TGTGCCAGCTCACCGGACGACTATGGCTACACCTTC
CDR3: CASSPDDYGYTF

V: TRBV30
J: TRBJ1-5
D: NA
size: few
DNA: TGTGCCTGGAGTGTACGGGCCAGGAATCAGCCCCAGCATTTT
CDR3: CAWSVRARNQPQHF

V: TRBV10-3
J: TRBJ2-3
D: NA
size: NA
DNA: TGTGCCACCCTAGAGGGGCGAGGCACAGATACGCAGTATTTT
CDR3: CATLEGRGTDTQYF

V: TRBV25-1
J: TRBJ2-5
D: TRBD2
size: NA
DNA: TGTGCCAGCAGTGCCCTAAGCGGGAGAGGGAATAGGGAGACCCAGTACTTC
CDR3: CASSALSGRGNRETQYF

V: TRBV15
J: TRBJ2-3
D: NA
size: once
DNA: TGTGCCACCAGCAGAGTGAGTCGGGACGCGCAGTATTTT
CDR3: CATSRVSRDAQYF

V: TRBV9
J: TRBJ2-7
D: NA
size: NA
DNA: TGTGCCAGCAGCGTAGCCGGGGACGGCTACGAGCAGTACTTC
CDR3: CASSVAGDGYEQYF

V: TRBV6-6
J: TRBJ2-2
D: TRBD1
size: NA
DNA: TGTGCCAGCAGGTTGGGACAGTATACCGGGGAGCTGTTTTTT
CDR3: CASRLGQYTGELFF

V: TRBV19
J: TRBJ1-5
D: TRBD1
size: NA
DNA: TGTGCCAGTAGCGACAGGGAAAACAGTCAGCCCCAGCATTTT
CDR3: CASSDRENSQPQHF

V: TRBV11-2
J: TRBJ1-6
D: NA
size: NA
DNA: TGTGCCAGCAGCTTTCGGGACGTCTATAATTCACCCCTCCACTTT
CDR3: CASSFRDVYNSPLHF

V: TRBV28
J: TRBJ1-4
D: TRBD1
size: NA
DNA: TGTGCCAGCACCACAGGGGGCAGGGGTGAAAAACTGTTTTTT
CDR3: CASTTGGRGEKLFF

V: TRBV7-2
J: TRBJ2-1
D: NA
size: NA
DNA: TGTGCCAGCAGCTTAGGAGGCGGAGACTCCTACAATGAGCAGTTCTTC
CDR3: CASSLGGGDSYNEQFF

V: TRBV7-9
J: TRBJ1-2
D: NA
size: NA
DNA: TGTGCCAGCAGCTCAAGGGACTTCTATGGCTACACCTTC
CDR3: CASSSRDFYGYTF

V: TRBV15
J: TRBJ1-4
D: NA
size: NA
DNA: TGTGCCACCAGCGGAACTTACAGGGATGCAACTAATGAAAAACTGTTTTTT
CDR3: CATSGTYRDATNEKLFF

V: TRBV6-1
J: TRBJ1-1
D: NA
size: NA
DNA: TGTGCCAGCAGTGAAGCGCTTTCCAGGGTATCCTCTGAAGCTTTCTTT
CDR3: CASSEALSRVSSEAFF

V: TRBV7-2
J: TRBJ2-1
D: NA
size: NA
DNA: TGTGCCAGCAGCCTTCAGGGGGACTACTACAATGAGCAGTTCTTC
CDR3: CASSLQGDYYNEQFF

V: TRBV30
J: TRBJ2-1
D: NA
size: NA
DNA: TGTGCCTTGGACCCCGGGGCGCCCCTGAATGAGCAGTTCTTC
CDR3: CALDPGAPLNEQFF

V: TRBV6-6
J: TRBJ1-3
D: NA
size: NA
DNA: TGTGCCAGCAGAACAGGTGGAAACACCATATATTTT
CDR3: CASRTGGNTIYF

V: TRBV9
J: TRBJ1-1
D: NA
size: once
DNA: TGTGCCAGCAGCGTAGTGGGGGGCGCCGCTTTCTTT
CDR3: CASSVVGGAAFF

V: TRBV9
J: TRBJ1-3
D: NA
size: NA
DNA: TGTGCCAGCAGCTCCAAAGGGCGGGTTGGGACCGGCCGCTCTGGAAACACCACATATTTT
CDR3: CASSSKGRVGTGRSGNTTYF

V: TRBV28
J: TRBJ2-1
D: TRBD2
size: NA
DNA: TGTGCCAGCAGCCCGGGACTAGCGGGAGTGAGGGAGCAGTTCTTC
CDR3: CASSPGLAGVREQFF

V: TRBV10-3
J: TRBJ2-1
D: TRBD1
size: NA
DNA: TGTGCCATCAGCCGACAGGGGGAAAACAATGAGCAGTTCTTC
CDR3: CAISRQGENNEQFF

V: TRBV30
J: TRBJ1-3
D: NA
size: NA
DNA: TGTGCCTGGAGACTGGAGTTATCGAGGGGAGGAAACACCATATATTTT
CDR3: CAWRLELSRGGNTIYF